This T cell receptor (beta chain) was obtained from a study of CD8+ T cells in alopecia areata. Study-level background: Dosing with tofacitinib proceeded for 6 to 18 months, followed by 6 months off drug. Overall study findings and caveats: On tofacitinib, scalp and blood still held many of the expanded lesional clones. Scalp clonality, together with expanded CD8+ clones among the top 100, fell significantly with tofacitinib.

A note on this clone: Its antigen is unknown.

RNA, once extracted, was reverse transcribed into cDNA for use as the sequencing template. Produced via immunoSEQ multiplex PCR; TCRdb's table is partial and in-frame only. The top ten hold around an eighth of the sample, which has about 190,000 clones, roughly 61% seen once. J gave up 10 bases and V 0 bases, and 4 bases lay outside the gene matches. CDR1 is SGHVS, CDR2 FNYEAQ, per germline. CDR3 size: 15 residues. The treatment here: oral pan-JAK inhibitor, 5-10 mg twice daily. Both peripheral blood and punch biopsies of lesional scalp skin were obtained from patients who had alopecia areata. The source was CD8+ T cells sorted from blood, collected at week 24, from a patient treated with tofacitinib. V usage is TRBV7-6 and J usage is TRBJ2-1; 12 nucleotides align to TRBD2. The sequence was obtained from a human donor with alopecia areata. The CDR3 sequence is CASSLAPSGGVEQFF. CDR3 nucleotide sequence: TGTGCCAGCAGCTTAGCCCCTAGCGGGGGGGTGGAGCAGTTCTTC.